The 9 T cell receptor beta chains below come from one sample, sequenced in a study of blood T cells in healthy people across ages. The use of a sample-barcoded 5' primer and a J-beta primer mix characterized a second PCR of roughly 6 to 11 cycles. TCRdb called the 5' RACE reads again in MiXCR, with one record for every CDR3 protein. This sample has 910,000 or so distinct CDR3 sequences, with about 51% found just once. Sample: blood. The receptors shown here come from a woman between 55 and 75 years old in good health.

The V gene is TRBV12-5, the J gene TRBJ1-4, with D perhaps matching TRBD1 (6 bases). The CDR3 contains 15 residues. The V end was cut by 4 bases, the J end by 7 bases, with 16 bases between. Germline CDR1 is LGHNT and CDR2 is FRNRAP. The CDR3 reads CASGSPGHIGEKLFF. CDR3 nucleotide sequence: TGTGCTAGTGGTTCTCCGGGACATATAGGTGAAAAACTGTTTTTT.

CDR3 in DNA: TGTGCCAGCATCAAACGTCGGACAGACGGGGAGCTGTTTTTT. Its translation is CASIKRRTDGELFF. The V call is TRBV7-8, the J call TRBJ2-2; D is perhaps TRBD1 (6 bases). CDR1 is SGHVS and CDR2 is FQNEAQ in the germline V gene. The V end lost 7 bases, the J end lost 7 bases, and 16 bases lay between the germline ends. This CDR3 comprises 14 residues.

The V and J genes are TRBV13 and TRBJ2-7, with 11 nucleotides matching TRBD2. The CDR3 is 14 amino acids. Germline assignment: CDR1 PRHDT and CDR2 FYEKMQ (reference sequence). V lost 4 bases and J lost 7; bases outside the gene matches: 6. CDR3 loop: CASSSLLAGDEQYF. DNA of the CDR3: TGTGCCAGCAGCTCCCTACTAGCGGGAGATGAGCAGTACTTC.

The rearrangement uses TRBV7-2 and TRBJ2-2; D not certain. CDR1 is SGHTA and CDR2 is FQGNSA in the germline V gene. This CDR3 region has 14 residues. The V end was cut by 5 bases, the J end by 1 base, with 8 bases between. This CDR3 reads CASSLIQNTGELFF. The CDR3 DNA reads TGTGCCAGCAGCCTCATCCAGAACACCGGGGAGCTGTTTTTT.

The J gene is TRBJ2-7, the V gene TRBV20-1; D is ambiguous. The CDR3 runs 14 residues. Germline CDR1 is DFQATT and CDR2 is SNEGSKA (reference sequence). Trimming pared 3 bases from V and 3 bases from J, leaving 15 bases between. This chain's CDR3 is CSASRRTTRYEQYF. CDR3 coding DNA: TGCAGTGCTAGTCGTAGAACCACCCGCTACGAGCAGTACTTC.

The chain couples TRBV6-6 to TRBJ2-1; tentative D call: TRBD2 (5 bases). The CDR3 covers 13 residues. V was pared by 5 bases and J by 7 bases, with 12 bases between. Germline V gene data show CDR1 as MNHNY and CDR2 as SVGAGI (reference sequence). In nucleotides, the CDR3 is TGTGCCAGCAGTCATCACTCGGGGAATGAGCAGTTCTTC. It is translated as CASSHHSGNEQFF.

Only a few counts were recorded for this clonotype. The gene calls are TRBV10-3 and TRBJ1-1; possible D gene TRBD1, 5 bases. The CDR3 has 16 amino acids. The germline V and J ends were trimmed by 0 bases and 4 bases, with 15 bases remaining between them. Per the germline V gene, CDR1 is ENHRY and CDR2 is SYGVKD. The CDR3 here is CAISESGGASTTEAFF. The CDR3 DNA follows: TGTGCCATCAGTGAGTCCGGAGGGGCGTCGACCACTGAAGCTTTCTTT.

J is TRBJ2-2 and V is TRBV4-2; TRBD2 is a possible D gene (6 bases). The CDR3 is made up of 15 amino acids. With 2 bases removed from V and 7 bases from J, the gap between germline ends came to 14 bases. The V gene's germline CDR1 is LGHNA and CDR2 YNFKEQ. CDR3 loop: CASSQIGGSIGELFF. CDR3 bases: TGTGCCAGCAGCCAAATAGGAGGGAGTATCGGGGAGCTGTTTTTT.

The rearrangement uses TRBV27 and TRBJ2-4; D is ambiguous. Trimming took off 11 bases at V and 0 bases at J, with 20 bases between the two ends. CDR3 length: 16 amino acids. Germline lookup yields CDR1 MNHEY and CDR2 SMNVEV (reference sequence). The CDR3 DNA reads TGTGCCGGGGAAGGGAACCGGACCCTAGCCAAAAACATTCAGTACTTC. It encodes CAGEGNRTLAKNIQYF.